Each of the 18 T cell receptor beta chains below was sequenced from the same sample in a study of control samples from healthy donors and cancer patients. The data were produced by immunoSEQ multiplex PCR, yet TCRdb's version contains in-frame clones alone and is incomplete. This table has approximately 150,000 clones, 85% to 95% appearing once. The sample consisted of blood. Every receptor here comes from a woman aged 18-29 years in good health.

This chain connects TRBV5-1 to TRBJ2-1; 7 nucleotides line up with TRBD1. V shed 3 bases and J 0 bases; nucleotides not matched to a gene: 6. The V gene's germline CDR1 is SGHRS and CDR2 YFSETQ. The CDR3 runs to 16 residues. CDR3 coding DNA: TGCGCCAGCAGCTCGCCGACAGGGCTCTCCTACAATGAGCAGTTCTTC. Its translation: CASSSPTGLSYNEQFF. Supplemented by reference TRBV5-1 and TRBJ2-1, the full variable domain reads KAGVTQTPRYLIKTRGQQVTLSCSPISGHRSVSWYQQTPGQGLQFLFEYFSETQRNKGNFPGRFSGRQFSNSRSEMNVSTLELGDSALYLCASSSPTGLSYNEQFFGPGTRLTVL.

The rearrangement links TRBV7-9 to TRBJ1-2; 12 bases agree with TRBD1. V lost 6 bases, J lost 4 bases, and 9 bases stayed unmatched. The length of the CDR3 is 16 residues. Germline-derived CDR1 and CDR2 are SEHNR and FQNEAQ (reference sequence). CDR3 DNA sequence: TGTGCCAGCAGTCTGGGGGACAGGGGGCGGATCTATGGCTACACCTTC. This codes for CASSLGDRGRIYGYTF. Combining the CDR3 with reference TRBV7-9 and TRBJ1-2 gives the whole variable domain DTGVSQNPRHKITKRGQNVTFRCDPISEHNRLYWYRQTLGQGPEFLTYFQNEAQLEKSRLLSDRFSAERPKGSFSTLEIQRTEQGDSAMYLCASSLGDRGRIYGYTFGSGTRLTVV.

This clone has just a few counts. V usage is TRBV5-8 and J usage is TRBJ1-3; D is uncertain. The CDR3 runs 15 residues. The V end was cut by 0 bases, the J end by 0 bases, with 7 bases between. Germline V gene sequence: CDR1 SGHTS, CDR2 YDEGEE. In DNA, the CDR3 is TGTGCCAGCAGCTTGGGGCCCTTCTCTGGAAACACCATATATTTT. Translation: CASSLGPFSGNTIYF.

This clone was detected once. CDR3 residues: CASSYERGRGYTF. CDR3 nucleotides: TGTGCCAGCAGTTACGAGAGGGGACGGGGCTACACCTTC. The chain is built from TRBV6-5 and TRBJ1-2; D might be TRBD1 (5 bases). The ends were cut back, 2 bases at V and 8 bases at J, with 12 bases in the middle. The CDR3 loop spans 13 amino acids. Per the germline V gene, CDR1 is MNHEY and CDR2 is SVGAGI.

The chain employs TRBV29-1 and TRBJ1-3, with D perhaps TRBD1 (5 bases). The CDR3 runs 16 residues. V was pared by 6 bases and J by 0 bases, with 18 bases between. Germline values: CDR1 SQVTM, CDR2 ANQGSEA. CDR3 coding DNA: TGCAGCGTATTGGGGAAAGGGGAGAGCTCTGGAAACACCATATATTTT. This gives the protein CSVLGKGESSGNTIYF.

This chain uses TRBV28 with TRBJ1-4; no firm D call. The CDR3 covers 14 residues. Trimming cost V 2 bases and J 3 bases, with 7 bases left between them. The germline gives CDR1 MDHEN, CDR2 SYDVKM. CDR3 protein: CASSLRASNEKLFF. The CDR3 DNA follows: TGTGCCAGCAGTTTACGGGCCTCTAATGAAAAACTGTTTTTT.

The gene calls are TRBV25-1 and TRBJ1-1; D might be TRBD1 (5 bases). With 1 base removed from V and 6 bases from J, the gap between germline ends came to 9 bases. The CDR3 is made up of 13 amino acids. The germline CDR1 and CDR2 sequences are MGHDK and SYGVNS. The CDR3 bases are TGTGCCAGCAGTGAATCAGGCAGGGCTGAAGCTTTCTTT. Translated, it gives CASSESGRAEAFF.

This rearrangement joins TRBV4-2 to TRBJ2-7; no definite D call. V lost 1 base, J lost 7 bases, and 11 bases lay in between. The CDR3 covers 13 residues. Germline CDR1 reads LGHNA; CDR2 reads YNFKEQ. CDR3 in amino acids: CASSQGPGYEQYF. The CDR3, as DNA: TGTGCCAGCAGCCAAGGTCCAGGATATGAGCAGTACTTC.

CDR3 sequence: CASSLIRGRGDTQYF. CDR3 in DNA: TGTGCCAGCAGCTTAATTAGGGGGCGCGGGGATACGCAGTATTTT. V gene TRBV11-2 combines with J gene TRBJ2-3; 7 bases are shared with TRBD1. Trimming cost V 2 bases and J 6 bases; bases outside gene matches: 8. This CDR3 is built from 15 residues. Per germline, CDR1 SGHAT and CDR2 FQNNGV.

The chain carries TRBV28 and TRBJ1-2; TRBD1 matches 8 bases. CDR1 and CDR2 from the germline V gene are MDHEN and SYDVKM. The CDR3 is made up of 14 amino acids. V was pared by 2 bases and J by 3 bases, with 2 bases of the junction left unmatched. The CDR3 reads CASSLGQGHYGYTF. The CDR3 DNA follows: TGTGCCAGCAGTTTAGGACAGGGACACTATGGCTACACCTTC.

The rearrangement joins TRBV15 to TRBJ1-3; D is undetermined. From germline, CDR1 is LNHNV and CDR2 YYDKDF (reference sequence). Trimming left V 1 base short and J 2 bases short, with 9 bases between. CDR3 length: 15 residues. The DNA of the CDR3 is TGTGCCACCAGCAGAGTACCAGTCGCTGGAAACACCATATATTTT. Amino acid sequence: CATSRVPVAGNTIYF.

The chain employs TRBV12-3 or TRBV12-4 and TRBJ1-1; D is undetermined. CDR3 length equals 13 residues. The V gene lost 4 bases and the J gene lost 1 base, with 7 bases spanning the gap. CDR3: CASSWAGNTEAFF. CDR3 DNA: TGTGCCAGCAGTTGGGCGGGGAACACTGAAGCTTTCTTT.

The chain joins TRBV7-9 to TRBJ1-1; D is unclear. Germline V gene data show CDR1 as SEHNR and CDR2 as FQNEAQ (reference sequence). The CDR3 runs 15 residues. Trimming shortened V by 1 base and J by 1 base, and 10 bases separated the two germline ends. In nucleotides, the CDR3 is TGTGCCAGCAGCTTAGACTTATACAGGAACACTGAAGCTTTCTTT. Protein product: CASSLDLYRNTEAFF.

The rearrangement links TRBV28 to TRBJ1-4, with D perhaps TRBD1 (6 bases). Germline V gene lookup returns CDR1 MDHEN and CDR2 SYDVKM. This CDR3 region has 15 residues. Trimming took off 5 bases at V and 3 bases at J, with 13 bases between the two ends. CDR3 protein: CASSVQGTANEKLFF. CDR3 DNA: TGTGCCAGCAGTGTCCAGGGGACTGCTAATGAAAAACTGTTTTTT.

The chain uses TRBV4-2 and TRBJ1-5; D gene unclear. This CDR3 is built from 14 residues. Germline loops: CDR1 LGHNA, CDR2 YNFKEQ. The V and J ends lost 0 bases and 1 base respectively, with 4 bases between them. CDR3 nucleotides: TGTGCCAGCAGCCAAGATTCGAGCAATCAGCCCCAGCATTTT. This gives the protein CASSQDSSNQPQHF.

The chain combines TRBV30 with TRBJ2-2; D gene unclear. CDR3 size: 12 residues. The V gene lost 0 bases and the J gene lost 6 bases, with 5 bases spanning the gap. Germline V gene lookup returns CDR1 GTSNPN and CDR2 SVGIG (reference sequence). The CDR3 DNA reads TGTGCCTGGAGTGTTATCCCCGGGGAGCTGTTTTTT. Encoded protein: CAWSVIPGELFF.

The V and J genes are TRBV10-3 and TRBJ1-4; no clear D. Germline V CDR1 and CDR2: ENHRY, SYGVKD. The CDR3 runs 15 residues. Trimming took 2 bases from V and 8 from J, leaving 15 bases between them. The CDR3 nucleotides are TGTGCCATCAGTGAGGGGGAAGCTCCGGGAGAAAAACTGTTTTTT. It codes for CAISEGEAPGEKLFF.

The chain has TRBV5-4 and TRBJ2-2, with D perhaps assigned TRBD1 or TRBD2 (6 bases each). CDR3 length: 15 amino acids. The germline gives CDR1 SGHNT, CDR2 YYREEE (reference sequence). The V gene lost 6 bases and the J gene lost 8 bases, with 20 bases spanning the gap. The CDR3 DNA reads TGTGCCAGCACCGACAAGAGGGGGAGGACGGGGGAGCTGTTTTTT. Translation: CASTDKRGRTGELFF.